This T cell receptor beta chain is drawn from a study of cytomegalovirus exposure and HLA in healthy donors. Study results and caveats: Later work found that TCR association rates differed between HLA loci; DRB1 had the most and HLA-C the fewest. Later analysis found that TCR beta chains associated with HLA were more clonally expanded than other, equally common chains. Most TCR beta V segments were productive about 87% or about 30% of the time in an earlier analysis.

The PCR employed 60 Vbeta primers together with 13 Jbeta primers. The repertoire was sequenced with immunoSEQ multiplex PCR; TCRdb's copy has only in-frame clones and lacks some. Among more than 90,000 clones, 82% were seen once, and the ten largest hold around 3.8%. This clone is a singleton in its sample. Its specificity is not known. This CDR3 is 13 amino acids long. CDR1 and CDR2 (germline): SQVTM, ANQGSEA. Trimming cost V 4 bases and J 6 bases, with 13 bases left between them. The receptor's source is a man aged 45-65 years in good health and CMV-seronegative. Sample: PBMCs. V and J are TRBV29-1 and TRBJ2-1; maybe TRBD1 (5 bases). DNA of the CDR3: TGCAGCGTTGGACAGTCGCTCCTCAATGAGCAGTTCTTC. It is translated as CSVGQSLLNEQFF.